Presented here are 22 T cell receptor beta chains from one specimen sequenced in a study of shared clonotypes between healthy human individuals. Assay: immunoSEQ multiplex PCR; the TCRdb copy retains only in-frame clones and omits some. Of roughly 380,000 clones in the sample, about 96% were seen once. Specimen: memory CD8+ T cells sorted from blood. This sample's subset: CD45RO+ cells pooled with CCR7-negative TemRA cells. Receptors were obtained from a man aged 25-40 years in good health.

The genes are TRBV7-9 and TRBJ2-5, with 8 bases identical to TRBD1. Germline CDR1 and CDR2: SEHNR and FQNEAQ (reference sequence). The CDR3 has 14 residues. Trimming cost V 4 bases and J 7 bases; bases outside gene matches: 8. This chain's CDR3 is CASSSTGVRRTQYF. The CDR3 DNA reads TGTGCCAGCAGCTCGACAGGGGTGAGAAGGACCCAGTACTTC.

CDR3: CASTSPGKDTQYF. CDR3 in DNA: TGTGCCAGTACCTCTCCGGGGAAAGATACGCAGTATTTT. This chain joins TRBV19 and TRBJ2-3; TRBD2 is a possible D gene (5 bases). V shed 7 bases and J shed 5 bases, with 13 bases lying between them. Germline-derived CDR1 and CDR2 are LNHDA and SQIVND (reference sequence). The CDR3 has 13 amino acids.

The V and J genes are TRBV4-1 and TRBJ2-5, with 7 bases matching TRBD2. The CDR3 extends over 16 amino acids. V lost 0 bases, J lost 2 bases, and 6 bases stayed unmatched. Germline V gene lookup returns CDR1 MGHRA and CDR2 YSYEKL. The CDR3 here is CASSQDPSGVQETQYF. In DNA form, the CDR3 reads TGCGCCAGCAGCCAAGACCCTAGCGGAGTTCAAGAGACCCAGTACTTC.

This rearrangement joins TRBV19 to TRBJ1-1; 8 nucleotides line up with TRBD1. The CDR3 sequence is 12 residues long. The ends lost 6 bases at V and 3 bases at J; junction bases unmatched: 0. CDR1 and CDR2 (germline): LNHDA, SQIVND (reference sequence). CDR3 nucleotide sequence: TGTGCCAGTAGGGACAGGGACACTGAAGCTTTCTTT. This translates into CASRDRDTEAFF.

DNA of the CDR3: TGTGCCAGCAGCGTACAAGGACTAGTTTACAATGAGCAGTTCTTC. Residues: CASSVQGLVYNEQFF. V is TRBV9 and J is TRBJ2-1; TRBD2 matches at 7 bases. Germline-derived CDR1 and CDR2 are SGDLS and YYNGEE. CDR3 length: 15 residues. V dropped 1 base and J dropped 4; count of bases not matched to a gene: 5. The full variable domain, rest sourced from reference TRBV9 and TRBJ2-1, is DSGVTQTPKHLITATGQRVTLRCSPRSGDLSVYWYQQSLDQGLQFLIQYYNGEERAKGNILERFSAQQFPDLHSELNLSSLELGDSALYFCASSVQGLVYNEQFFGPGTRLTVL.

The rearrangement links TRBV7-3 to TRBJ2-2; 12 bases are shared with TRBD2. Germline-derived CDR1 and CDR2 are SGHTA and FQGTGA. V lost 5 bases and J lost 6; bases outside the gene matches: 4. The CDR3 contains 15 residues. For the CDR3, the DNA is TGTGCCAGCAGCCCCCGACTAGCGGGAGCCGGGGAGCTGTTTTTT. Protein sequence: CASSPRLAGAGELFF.

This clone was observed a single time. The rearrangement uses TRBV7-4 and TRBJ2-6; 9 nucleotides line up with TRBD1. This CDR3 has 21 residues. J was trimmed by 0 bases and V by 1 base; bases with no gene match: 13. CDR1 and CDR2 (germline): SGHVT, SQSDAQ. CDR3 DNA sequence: TGTGCCAGCAGCTTAGGGGGACAGGGCTCGACCATATTCTCTGGGGCCAACGTCCTGACTTTC. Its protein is CASSLGGQGSTIFSGANVLTF. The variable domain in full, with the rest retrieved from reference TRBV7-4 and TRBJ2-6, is GAGVSQSPRYKVAKRGRDVALRCDSISGHVTLYWYRQTLGQGSEVLTYSQSDAQRDKSGRPSGRFSAERPERSVSTLKIQRTEQGDSAVYLCASSLGGQGSTIFSGANVLTFGAGSRLTVL.

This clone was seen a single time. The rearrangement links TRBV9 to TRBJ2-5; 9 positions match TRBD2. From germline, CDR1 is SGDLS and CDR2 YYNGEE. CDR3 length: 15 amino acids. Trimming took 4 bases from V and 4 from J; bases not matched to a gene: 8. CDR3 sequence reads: CASSRAGGPRETQYF. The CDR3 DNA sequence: TGTGCCAGCAGCAGGGCGGGAGGGCCGCGAGAGACCCAGTACTTC.

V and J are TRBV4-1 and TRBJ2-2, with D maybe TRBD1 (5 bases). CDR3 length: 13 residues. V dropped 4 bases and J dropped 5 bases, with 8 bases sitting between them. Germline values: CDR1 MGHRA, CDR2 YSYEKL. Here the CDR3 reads CASSLDRTGELFF. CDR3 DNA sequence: TGCGCCAGCAGCCTAGACAGAACCGGGGAGCTGTTTTTT.

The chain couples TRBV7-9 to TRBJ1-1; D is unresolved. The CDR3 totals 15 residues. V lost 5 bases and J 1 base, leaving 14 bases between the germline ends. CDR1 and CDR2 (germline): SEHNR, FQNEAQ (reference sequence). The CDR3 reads CASSDRAAGNTEAFF. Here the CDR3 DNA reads TGTGCCAGCAGCGACCGGGCCGCGGGGAACACTGAAGCTTTCTTT.

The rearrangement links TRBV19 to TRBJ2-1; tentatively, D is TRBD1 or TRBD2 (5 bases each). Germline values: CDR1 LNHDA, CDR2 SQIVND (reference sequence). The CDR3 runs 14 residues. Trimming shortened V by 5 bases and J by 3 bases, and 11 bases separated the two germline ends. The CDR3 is CASSPGPSYNEQFF. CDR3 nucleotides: TGTGCCAGTAGTCCGGGACCTAGCTACAATGAGCAGTTCTTC.

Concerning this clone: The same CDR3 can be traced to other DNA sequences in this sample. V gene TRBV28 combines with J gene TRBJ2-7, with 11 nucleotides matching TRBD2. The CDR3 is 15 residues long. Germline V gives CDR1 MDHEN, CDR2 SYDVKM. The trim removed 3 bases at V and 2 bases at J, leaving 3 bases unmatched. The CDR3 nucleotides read TGTGCCAGCAGTTTTAGCGGGAGGGCCCCCTACGAGCAGTACTTC. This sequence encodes CASSFSGRAPYEQYF.

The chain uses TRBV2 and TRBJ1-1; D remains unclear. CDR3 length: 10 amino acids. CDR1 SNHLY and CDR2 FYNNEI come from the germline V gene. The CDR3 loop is CGSPNTEAFF. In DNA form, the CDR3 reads TGTGGAAGCCCGAACACTGAAGCTTTCTTT.

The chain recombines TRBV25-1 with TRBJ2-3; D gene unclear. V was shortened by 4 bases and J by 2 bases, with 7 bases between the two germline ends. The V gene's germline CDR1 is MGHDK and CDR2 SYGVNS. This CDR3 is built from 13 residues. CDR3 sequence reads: CASSVSVTDTQYF. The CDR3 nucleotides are TGTGCCAGCAGTGTATCGGTCACAGATACGCAGTATTTT.

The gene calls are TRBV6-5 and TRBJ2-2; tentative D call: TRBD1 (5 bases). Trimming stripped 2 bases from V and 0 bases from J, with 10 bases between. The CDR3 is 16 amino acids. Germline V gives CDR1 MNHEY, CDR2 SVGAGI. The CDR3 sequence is CASSYGAVANTGELFF. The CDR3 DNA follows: TGTGCCAGCAGTTACGGGGCAGTTGCGAACACCGGGGAGCTGTTTTTT.

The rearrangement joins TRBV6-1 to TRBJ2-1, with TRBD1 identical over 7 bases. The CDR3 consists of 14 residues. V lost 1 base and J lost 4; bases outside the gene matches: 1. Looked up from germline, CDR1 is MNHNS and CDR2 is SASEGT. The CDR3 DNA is TGTGCCAGCAGTGAAGGACAGGGATACAATGAGCAGTTCTTC. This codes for CASSEGQGYNEQFF.

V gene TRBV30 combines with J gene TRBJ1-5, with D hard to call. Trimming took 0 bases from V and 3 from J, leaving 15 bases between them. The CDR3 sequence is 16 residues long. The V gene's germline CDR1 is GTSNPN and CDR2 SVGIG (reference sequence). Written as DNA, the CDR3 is TGTGCCTGGAGTGTCGGAGTGGTGAGGGCCAATCAGCCCCAGCATTTT. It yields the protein CAWSVGVVRANQPQHF.

DNA for the CDR3: TGTGCCAGACAGGACCAAGAGACCCAGTACTTC. Translation: CARQDQETQYF. The chain is built from TRBV6-1 and TRBJ2-5, with a tentative D call TRBD1 (5 bases). There are 11 residues in the CDR3. From germline, CDR1 is MNHNS and CDR2 SASEGT. V lost 9 bases and J lost 0, with 5 bases in between.

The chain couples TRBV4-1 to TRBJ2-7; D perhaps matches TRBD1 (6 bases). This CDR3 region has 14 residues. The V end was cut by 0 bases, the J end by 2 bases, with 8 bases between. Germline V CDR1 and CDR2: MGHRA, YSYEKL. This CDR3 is CASSQDTGTYEQYF. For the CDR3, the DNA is TGCGCCAGCAGCCAAGACACAGGGACCTACGAGCAGTACTTC.

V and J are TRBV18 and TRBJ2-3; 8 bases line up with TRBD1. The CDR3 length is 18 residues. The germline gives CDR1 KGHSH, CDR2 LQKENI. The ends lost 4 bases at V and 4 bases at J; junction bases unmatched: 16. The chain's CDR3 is CASSHTSWGRGPADTQYF. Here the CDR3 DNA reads TGTGCCAGCTCACATACCTCCTGGGGCAGGGGGCCCGCAGATACGCAGTATTTT. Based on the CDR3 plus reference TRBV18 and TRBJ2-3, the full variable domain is NAGVMQNPRHLVRRRGQEARLRCSPMKGHSHVYWYRQLPEEGLKFMVYLQKENIIDESGMPKERFSAEFPKEGPSILRIQQVVRGDSAAYFCASSHTSWGRGPADTQYFGPGTRLTVL.

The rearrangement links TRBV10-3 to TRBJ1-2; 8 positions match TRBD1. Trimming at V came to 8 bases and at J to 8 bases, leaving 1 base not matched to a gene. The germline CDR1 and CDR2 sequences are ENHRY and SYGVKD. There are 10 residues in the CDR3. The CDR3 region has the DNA TGTGCCATCCGGGACAGGGGCTACACCTTC. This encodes CAIRDRGYTF.

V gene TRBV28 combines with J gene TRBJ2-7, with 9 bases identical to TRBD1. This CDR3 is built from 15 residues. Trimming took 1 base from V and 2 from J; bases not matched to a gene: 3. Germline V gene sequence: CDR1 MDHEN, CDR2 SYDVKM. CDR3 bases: TGTGCCAGCAGTTTATCCCGGACAGGGGCCTACGAGCAGTACTTC. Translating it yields CASSLSRTGAYEQYF.